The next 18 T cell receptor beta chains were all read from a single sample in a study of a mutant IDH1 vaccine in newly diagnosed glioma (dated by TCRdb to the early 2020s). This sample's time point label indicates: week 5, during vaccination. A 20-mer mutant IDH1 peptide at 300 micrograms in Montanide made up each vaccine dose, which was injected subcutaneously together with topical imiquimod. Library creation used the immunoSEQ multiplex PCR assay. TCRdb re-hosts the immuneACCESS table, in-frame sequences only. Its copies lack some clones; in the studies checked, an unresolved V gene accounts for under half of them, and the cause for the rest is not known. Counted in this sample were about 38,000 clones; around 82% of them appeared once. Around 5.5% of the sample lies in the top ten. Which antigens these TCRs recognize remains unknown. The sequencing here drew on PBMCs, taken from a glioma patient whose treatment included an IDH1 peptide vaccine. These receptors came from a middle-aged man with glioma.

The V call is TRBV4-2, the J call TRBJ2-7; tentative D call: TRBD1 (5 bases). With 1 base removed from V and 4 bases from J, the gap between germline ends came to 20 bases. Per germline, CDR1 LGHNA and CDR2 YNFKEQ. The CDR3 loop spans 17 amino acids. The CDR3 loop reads CASSQGLKQAKGYEQYF. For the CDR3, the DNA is TGTGCCAGCAGCCAAGGGCTAAAACAGGCCAAAGGATACGAGCAGTACTTC.

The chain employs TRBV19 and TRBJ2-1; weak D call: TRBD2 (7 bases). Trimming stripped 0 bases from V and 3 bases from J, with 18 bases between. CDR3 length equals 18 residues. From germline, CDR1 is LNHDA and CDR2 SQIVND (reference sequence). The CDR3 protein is CASSIDKSGGRYYNEQFF. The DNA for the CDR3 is TGTGCCAGTAGTATAGATAAGTCGGGGGGCAGGTACTACAATGAGCAGTTCTTC.

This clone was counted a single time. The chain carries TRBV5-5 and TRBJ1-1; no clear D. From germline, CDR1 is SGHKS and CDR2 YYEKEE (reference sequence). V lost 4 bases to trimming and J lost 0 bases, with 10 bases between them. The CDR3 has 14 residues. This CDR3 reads CASSAWTLNTEAFF. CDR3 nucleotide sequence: TGTGCCAGCAGCGCCTGGACTCTGAACACTGAAGCTTTCTTT.

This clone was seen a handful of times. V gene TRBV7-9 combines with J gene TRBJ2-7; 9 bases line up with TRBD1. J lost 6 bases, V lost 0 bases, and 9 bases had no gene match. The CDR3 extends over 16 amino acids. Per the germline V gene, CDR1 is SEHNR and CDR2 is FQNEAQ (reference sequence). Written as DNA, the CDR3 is TGTGCCAGCAGCTTAGCCGGGACAGGGCCCCGGGTCGAGCAGTACTTC. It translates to CASSLAGTGPRVEQYF.

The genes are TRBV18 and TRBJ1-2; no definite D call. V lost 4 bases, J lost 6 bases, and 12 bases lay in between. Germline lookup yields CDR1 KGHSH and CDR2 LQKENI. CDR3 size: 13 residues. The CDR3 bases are TGTGCCAGCTCACGTAGCCAGGAGGATGGCTACACCTTC. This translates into CASSRSQEDGYTF.

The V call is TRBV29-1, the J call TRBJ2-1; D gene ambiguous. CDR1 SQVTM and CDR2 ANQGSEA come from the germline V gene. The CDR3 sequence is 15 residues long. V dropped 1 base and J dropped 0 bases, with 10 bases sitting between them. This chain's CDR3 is CSVEGFATSYNEQFF. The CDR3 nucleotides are TGCAGCGTTGAAGGGTTTGCTACCTCCTACAATGAGCAGTTCTTC.

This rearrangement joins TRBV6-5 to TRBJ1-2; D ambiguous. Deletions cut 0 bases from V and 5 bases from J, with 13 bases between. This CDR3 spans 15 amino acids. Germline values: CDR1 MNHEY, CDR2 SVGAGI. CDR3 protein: CASSYSAGLGYGYTF. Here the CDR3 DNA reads TGTGCCAGCAGTTACTCAGCCGGTTTAGGGTATGGCTACACCTTC.

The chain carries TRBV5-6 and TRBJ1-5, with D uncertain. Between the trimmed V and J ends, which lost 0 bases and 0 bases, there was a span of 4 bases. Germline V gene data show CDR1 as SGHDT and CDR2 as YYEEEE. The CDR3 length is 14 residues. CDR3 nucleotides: TGTGCCAGCAGCTTGGCCTATAGCAATCAGCCCCAGCATTTT. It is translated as CASSLAYSNQPQHF. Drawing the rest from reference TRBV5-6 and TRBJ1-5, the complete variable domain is DAGVTQSPTHLIKTRGQQVTLRCSPKSGHDTVSWYQQALGQGPQFIFQYYEEEERQRGNFPDRFSGHQFPNYSSELNVNALLLGDSALYLCASSLAYSNQPQHFGDGTRLSIL.

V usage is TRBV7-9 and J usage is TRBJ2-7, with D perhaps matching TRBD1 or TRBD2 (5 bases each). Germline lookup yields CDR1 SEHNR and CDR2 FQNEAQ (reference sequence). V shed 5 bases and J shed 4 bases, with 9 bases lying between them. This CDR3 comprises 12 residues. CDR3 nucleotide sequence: TGTGCCAGCAGCCGGGACCAGTACGAGCAGTACTTC. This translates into CASSRDQYEQYF.

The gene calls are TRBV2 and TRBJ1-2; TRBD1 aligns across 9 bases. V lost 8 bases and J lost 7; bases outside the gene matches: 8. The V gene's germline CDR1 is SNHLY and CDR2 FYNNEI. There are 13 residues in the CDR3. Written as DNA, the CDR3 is TGTGCCAGCCGTCCCGGGACAGGGTCTGGCTACACCTTC. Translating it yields CASRPGTGSGYTF.

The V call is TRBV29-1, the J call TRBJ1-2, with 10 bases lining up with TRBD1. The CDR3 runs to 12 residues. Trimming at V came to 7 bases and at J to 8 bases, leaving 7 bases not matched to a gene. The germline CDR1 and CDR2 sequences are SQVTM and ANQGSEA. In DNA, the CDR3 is TGCAGCGCTCAGACAGGGGGCCAGGGCTACACCTTC. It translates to CSAQTGGQGYTF.

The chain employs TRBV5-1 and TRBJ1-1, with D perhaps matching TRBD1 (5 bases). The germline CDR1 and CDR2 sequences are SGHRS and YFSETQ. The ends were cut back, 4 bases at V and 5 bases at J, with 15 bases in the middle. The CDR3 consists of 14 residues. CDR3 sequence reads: CASSPYGDLTEAFF. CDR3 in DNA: TGCGCCAGCAGCCCTTATGGGGACTTGACTGAAGCTTTCTTT. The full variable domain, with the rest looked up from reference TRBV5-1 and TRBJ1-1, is KAGVTQTPRYLIKTRGQQVTLSCSPISGHRSVSWYQQTPGQGLQFLFEYFSETQRNKGNFPGRFSGRQFSNSRSEMNVSTLELGDSALYLCASSPYGDLTEAFFGQGTRLTVV.

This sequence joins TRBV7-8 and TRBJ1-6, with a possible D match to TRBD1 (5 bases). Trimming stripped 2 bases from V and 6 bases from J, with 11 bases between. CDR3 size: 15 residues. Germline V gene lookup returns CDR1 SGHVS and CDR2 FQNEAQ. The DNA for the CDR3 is TGTGCCAGCAGCTTACGGCAGGGAGCTAATTCACCCCTCCACTTT. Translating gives CASSLRQGANSPLHF.

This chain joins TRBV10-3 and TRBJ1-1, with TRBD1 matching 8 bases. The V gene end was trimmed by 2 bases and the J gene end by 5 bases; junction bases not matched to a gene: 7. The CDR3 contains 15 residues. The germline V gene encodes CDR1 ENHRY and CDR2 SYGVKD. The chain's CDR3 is CAISERAGGATEAFF. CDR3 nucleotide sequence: TGTGCCATCAGTGAGAGGGCAGGGGGCGCGACTGAAGCTTTCTTT.

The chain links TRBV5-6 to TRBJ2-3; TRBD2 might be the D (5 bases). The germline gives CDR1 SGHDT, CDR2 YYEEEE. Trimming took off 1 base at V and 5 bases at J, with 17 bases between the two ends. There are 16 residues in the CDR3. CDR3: CASSLSGPTSGDTQYF. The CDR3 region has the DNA TGTGCCAGCAGCTTGAGTGGCCCAACAAGCGGAGATACGCAGTATTTT.

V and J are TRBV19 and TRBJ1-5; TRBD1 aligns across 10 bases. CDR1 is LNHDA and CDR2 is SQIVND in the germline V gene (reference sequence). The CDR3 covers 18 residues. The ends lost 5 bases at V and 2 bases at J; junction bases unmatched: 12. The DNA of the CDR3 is TGTGCCAGTAGTCCCGACGCCCCGGGGACAGGGGGCAATCAGCCCCAGCATTTT. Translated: CASSPDAPGTGGNQPQHF. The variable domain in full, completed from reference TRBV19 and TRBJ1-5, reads DGGITQSPKYLFRKEGQNVTLSCEQNLNHDAMYWYRQDPGQGLRLIYYSQIVNDFQKGDIAEGYSVSREKKESFPLTVTSAQKNPTAFYLCASSPDAPGTGGNQPQHFGDGTRLSIL.

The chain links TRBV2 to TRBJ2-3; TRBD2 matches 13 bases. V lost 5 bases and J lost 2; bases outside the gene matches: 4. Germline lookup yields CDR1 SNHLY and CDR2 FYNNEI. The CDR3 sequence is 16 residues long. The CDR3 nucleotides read TGTGCCAGCAGTAGACTAGCGGGGGGATCCACAGATACGCAGTATTTT. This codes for CASSRLAGGSTDTQYF.

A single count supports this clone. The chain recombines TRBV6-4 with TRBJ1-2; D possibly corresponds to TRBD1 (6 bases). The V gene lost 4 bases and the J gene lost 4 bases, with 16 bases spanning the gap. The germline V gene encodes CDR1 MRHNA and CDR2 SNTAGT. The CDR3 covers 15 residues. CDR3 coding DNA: TGTGCCAGCAGTGCCCTCGCAGGGGATACCTATGGCTACACCTTC. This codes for CASSALAGDTYGYTF.